This TCR beta chain was identified in a study of blood T cell repertoires in COVID-19. Background on the study: Italy, Spain and the United States were the sources of the convalescent and acute COVID-19 samples.

Germline CDR1 is KGHSH and CDR2 is LQKENI. The CDR3 has 13 amino acids. V lost 2 bases, J lost 7 bases, and 9 bases lay in between. Authors' processing steps: Amplifying reference gene primers gave estimates of nucleated cell counts. The data were produced by immunoSEQ multiplex PCR, yet TCRdb's version contains in-frame clones alone and is incomplete. For V, J and clone size, that table is used; D and trimming come from the DNA. The repertoire includes about 120,000 clones, over 70% of them detected once, and under 30% sits in the top ten. V is TRBV18 and J is TRBJ1-5; the D is unclear. The sequencing sample was made of peripheral blood. The TCR originated in a woman between 70 and 85 years old with acute or convalescent COVID-19. The CDR3 sequence: CASSPDEIQPQHF. The CDR3, as DNA: TGTGCCAGCTCACCAGATGAGATACAGCCCCAGCATTTT.